Below are 27 T cell receptor beta chains sequenced from a single sample in a study of graft-versus-host responses after intestinal transplantation. The antigens these receptors bind are not known. Some clones are missing from TCRdb's copy, which holds only in-frame ones; the method was immunoSEQ multiplex PCR. The data show about 66,000 clones, around 91% seen once. The source was unstimulated CD8+ T cells sorted from spleen or lymph node cells, collected before intestinal transplant. Receptors were obtained from a human donor who received an intestinal transplant.

The rearrangement links TRBV7-9 to TRBJ2-5, with D hard to call. The germline CDR1 and CDR2 sequences are SEHNR and FQNEAQ (reference sequence). V was cut by 5 bases and J by 5 bases, with 18 bases left in between. The CDR3 covers 15 residues. CDR3 protein: CASSNSQSVGETQYF. The CDR3 DNA reads as TGTGCCAGCAGCAATAGCCAGTCCGTTGGGGAGACCCAGTACTTC.

The V and J genes are TRBV10-2 and TRBJ2-6, with 8 bases aligning to TRBD1. The V gene's germline CDR1 is WSHSY and CDR2 SAAADI. V shed 6 bases, J shed 0 bases, and the junction held 1 base outside the gene matches. The CDR3 runs to 15 residues. CDR3: CASRTGASGANVLTF. CDR3 nucleotides: TGCGCCAGCAGGACAGGGGCCTCTGGGGCCAACGTCCTGACTTTC.

This sequence joins TRBV13 and TRBJ1-1; perhaps TRBD1 as D (6 bases). Germline V gives CDR1 PRHDT, CDR2 FYEKMQ (reference sequence). V was clipped by 2 bases and J by 3 bases, with 10 bases between them. CDR3 size: 14 residues. Here the CDR3 DNA reads TGTGCCAGCAGCTTACTTCAGGGGCACACTGAAGCTTTCTTT. Translated: CASSLLQGHTEAFF. Combining the CDR3 with reference TRBV13 and TRBJ1-1 gives the whole variable domain AAGVIQSPRHLIKEKRETATLKCYPIPRHDTVYWYQQGPGQDPQFLISFYEKMQSDKGSIPDRFSAQQFSDYHSELNMSSLELGDSALYFCASSLLQGHTEAFFGQGTRLTVV.

This sequence joins TRBV7-2 and TRBJ2-7, with TRBD2 matching 11 bases. J gave up 3 bases and V 10 bases, and 8 bases lay outside the gene matches. Germline loops: CDR1 SGHTA, CDR2 FQGNSA. The CDR3 is made up of 14 amino acids. As DNA, the CDR3 is TGTGCCATCCTAACCGGGACTAGCGGCTACGAGCAGTACTTC. It codes for CAILTGTSGYEQYF.

This clone is a singleton in its sample. Here the CDR3 reads CAILPRQGGTEAFF. CDR3 nucleotide sequence: TGTGCCATCTTGCCCCGACAGGGGGGCACTGAAGCTTTCTTT. V usage is TRBV2 and J usage is TRBJ1-1, with TRBD1 matching 9 bases. The CDR3 sequence is 14 residues long. CDR1 is SNHLY, CDR2 FYNNEI, per germline. V lost 10 bases and J lost 4; bases outside the gene matches: 10. Full variable domain (outside the CDR3, taken from reference TRBV2 and TRBJ1-1): EPEVTQTPSHQVTQMGQEVILRCVPISNHLYFYWYRQILGQKVEFLVSFYNNEISEKSEIFDDQFSVERPDGSNFTLKIRSTKLEDSAMYFCAILPRQGGTEAFFGQGTRLTVV.

The chain is built from TRBV4-2 and TRBJ1-1; 7 nucleotides align to TRBD1. The length of the CDR3 is 15 residues. The germline V gene encodes CDR1 LGHNA and CDR2 YNFKEQ. Trimming cost V 0 bases and J 0 bases; bases outside gene matches: 1. CDR3 nucleotides: TGTGCCAGCAGCCAAGAGACAGGGTTGAACACTGAAGCTTTCTTT. Its protein product is CASSQETGLNTEAFF.

The count of this clone is one. The chain uses TRBV5-1 and TRBJ2-4, with a tentative D call TRBD1 (6 bases). V lost 5 bases to trimming and J lost 0 bases, with 12 bases between them. CDR1 is SGHRS, CDR2 YFSETQ, per germline. The CDR3 contains 15 residues. This CDR3 is CASSLTGLAKNIQYF. In nucleotides, the CDR3 is TGCGCCAGCAGTTTAACAGGGCTAGCCAAAAACATTCAGTACTTC.

This CDR3 is CASSVDGREQYF. In DNA, the CDR3 is TGTGCCAGCAGCGTAGACGGTCGCGAGCAGTACTTC. The chain employs TRBV9 and TRBJ2-7; D gene unclear. V shed 0 bases and J shed 6 bases, with 7 bases lying between them. Germline V lookup: CDR1 SGDLS, CDR2 YYNGEE. The CDR3 runs 12 residues.

This chain joins TRBV2 and TRBJ1-4; D remains ambiguous. CDR3 length equals 16 residues. Germline V lookup: CDR1 SNHLY, CDR2 FYNNEI. V was shortened by 6 bases and J by 7 bases, with 21 bases between the two germline ends. The CDR3 sequence is CASSDPGLAGGEKLFF. The CDR3 DNA sequence: TGTGCCAGCAGCGACCCGGGCCTGGCGGGAGGTGAAAAACTGTTTTTT.

This sequence joins TRBV9 and TRBJ1-1; 9 positions agree with TRBD1. The CDR3 loop spans 15 amino acids. V gave up 3 bases and J gave up 4 bases; unmatched junction bases: 7. Germline assignment: CDR1 SGDLS and CDR2 YYNGEE. The CDR3 sequence is CASSGPLQGATEAFF. CDR3 nucleotides: TGTGCCAGCAGCGGGCCACTACAGGGGGCCACTGAAGCTTTCTTT.

V gene TRBV27 combines with J gene TRBJ1-5; tentatively, D is TRBD1 (6 bases). The germline gives CDR1 MNHEY, CDR2 SMNVEV (reference sequence). Deletions cut 5 bases from V and 7 bases from J, with 9 bases between. This CDR3 has 12 residues. In DNA, the CDR3 is TGTGCCAGCAGTCGCCAGGGGCAGCCCCAGCATTTT. It encodes CASSRQGQPQHF.

The chain recombines TRBV2 with TRBJ1-5; D perhaps matches TRBD1 (6 bases). Trimming pared 1 base from V and 5 bases from J, leaving 9 bases between. From germline, CDR1 is SNHLY and CDR2 FYNNEI. This CDR3 has 14 residues. CDR3 coding DNA: TGTGCCAGCAGTGAAGTAGGACAGTATCAGCCCCAGCATTTT. Translation: CASSEVGQYQPQHF.

The chain has TRBV13 and TRBJ2-7; a weak D match, TRBD1 (5 bases). V shed 4 bases and J shed 4 bases, with 14 bases lying between them. The CDR3 consists of 14 residues. Germline CDR1 is PRHDT and CDR2 is FYEKMQ (reference sequence). CDR3 nucleotide sequence: TGTGCCAGCAGCTCCCAGGGCAATACGTACGAGCAGTACTTC. Translation: CASSSQGNTYEQYF.

This chain connects TRBV5-5 to TRBJ1-2; possibly TRBD1 for D (5 bases). Trimming stripped 0 bases from V and 8 bases from J, with 17 bases between. The V gene's germline CDR1 is SGHKS and CDR2 YYEKEE (reference sequence). This CDR3 region has 15 residues. CDR3 protein: CASSLAGGGAEGYTF. The CDR3 bases are TGTGCCAGCAGCTTGGCCGGCGGGGGAGCAGAAGGCTACACCTTC.

The chain joins TRBV11-2 to TRBJ2-3; D remains ambiguous. V dropped 4 bases and J dropped 0 bases, with 5 bases sitting between them. This CDR3 is 13 amino acids long. Germline V CDR1 and CDR2: SGHAT, FQNNGV. CDR3 residues: CASSSISTDTQYF. CDR3 DNA: TGTGCCAGCAGCTCTATTAGCACAGATACGCAGTATTTT.

The chain recombines TRBV7-6 with TRBJ2-5; 12 bases map to TRBD2. CDR1 SGHVS and CDR2 FNYEAQ come from the germline V gene. V gave up 5 bases and J gave up 4 bases; unmatched junction bases: 8. The length of the CDR3 is 16 residues. DNA of the CDR3: TGTGCCAGCAGCAACAAGACTAGCGGGGGAACAGAGACCCAGTACTTC. Protein sequence: CASSNKTSGGTETQYF.

The rearrangement joins TRBV7-9 to TRBJ2-7; 7 nucleotides line up with TRBD1. CDR3 size: 12 residues. Germline lookup yields CDR1 SEHNR and CDR2 FQNEAQ (reference sequence). V was clipped by 11 bases and J by 5 bases; unmatched bases: 9. CDR3 in amino acids: CAHGTGAHEQYF. In DNA form, the CDR3 reads TGTGCCCACGGCACAGGGGCCCACGAGCAGTACTTC.

The chain couples TRBV5-8 to TRBJ2-1; TRBD2 is a possible D gene (6 bases). Germline V gene data show CDR1 as SGHTS and CDR2 as YDEGEE. V was pared by 8 bases and J by 9 bases, with 21 bases between. The CDR3 extends over 14 amino acids. In DNA form, the CDR3 reads TGTGCCAGAGCCGGGACTGGGAAAATTGGTGAGCAGTTCTTC. It translates to CARAGTGKIGEQFF.

The chain recombines TRBV9 with TRBJ2-1; D is uncertain. V was trimmed by 2 bases and J by 2 bases, leaving 11 bases between them. CDR1 and CDR2 from the germline V gene are SGDLS and YYNGEE. CDR3 length equals 15 residues. The CDR3 here is CASSVIGLTYNEQFF. For the CDR3, the DNA is TGTGCCAGCAGCGTGATTGGCCTCACCTACAATGAGCAGTTCTTC.

The genes are TRBV10-1 and TRBJ1-1; 9 nucleotides align to TRBD1. V shed 4 bases, J shed 5 bases, and the junction held 8 bases outside the gene matches. The germline CDR1 and CDR2 sequences are WNHNN and SYGVQD (reference sequence). The CDR3 sequence is 15 residues long. CDR3 DNA sequence: TGCGCCAGCAGTGTTGACAGGGGGAGTGGTACTGAAGCTTTCTTT. Amino acid sequence: CASSVDRGSGTEAFF.

This chain links TRBV7-8 with TRBJ1-6; 7 bases agree with TRBD1. This CDR3 region has 15 residues. Germline V CDR1 and CDR2: SGHVS, FQNEAQ. V was clipped by 5 bases and J by 6 bases; unmatched bases: 7. The CDR3 loop reads CASSPEQGRNSPLHF. CDR3 DNA: TGTGCCAGCAGCCCGGAACAGGGGCGTAATTCACCCCTCCACTTT.

Points on this clone: This same CDR3 is encoded by further DNA sequences in the sample. The chain uses TRBV9 and TRBJ1-1; D perhaps matches TRBD1 (6 bases). V gave up 4 bases and J gave up 5 bases, with 15 bases separating them. Germline V CDR1 and CDR2: SGDLS, YYNGEE. The CDR3 has 14 amino acids. CDR3 residues: CASSPGGGRTEAFF. The CDR3 DNA reads as TGTGCCAGCAGCCCCGGCGGGGGGCGGACTGAAGCTTTCTTT.

The J gene is TRBJ1-1, the V gene TRBV5-1; TRBD1 matches 9 bases. The V segment lost 4 bases and the J segment 1 base; nucleotides outside the gene matches: 5. This CDR3 spans 15 amino acids. Germline loops: CDR1 SGHRS, CDR2 YFSETQ. The CDR3 nucleotides read TGCGCCAGCAGCGTTGCGGGACAGGGGAACACTGAAGCTTTCTTT. This gives the protein CASSVAGQGNTEAFF.

This chain uses TRBV7-9 with TRBJ1-2; D ambiguous. V lost 5 bases to trimming and J lost 2 bases, with 15 bases between them. CDR1 is SEHNR and CDR2 is FQNEAQ in the germline V gene (reference sequence). The CDR3 contains 15 residues. This CDR3 reads CASSPPPVPNYGYTF. The CDR3 DNA is TGTGCCAGCAGCCCGCCACCAGTCCCAAACTATGGCTACACCTTC.

J is TRBJ1-2 and V is TRBV29-1; D may be TRBD1 (5 bases). This CDR3 has 14 residues. Germline V CDR1 and CDR2: SQVTM, ANQGSEA. Trimming took off 0 bases at V and 6 bases at J, with 14 bases between the two ends. This CDR3 is CSVEEWQPGDGYTF. CDR3 nucleotides: TGCAGCGTTGAAGAGTGGCAGCCGGGGGATGGCTACACCTTC. Drawing the rest from reference TRBV29-1 and TRBJ1-2, the complete variable domain is SAVISQKPSRDICQRGTSLTIQCQVDSQVTMMFWYRQQPGQSLTLIATANQGSEATYESGFVIDKFPISRPNLTFSTLTVSNMSPEDSSIYLCSVEEWQPGDGYTFGSGTRLTVV.

J is TRBJ2-7 and V is TRBV5-6; TRBD2 matches 10 bases. The length of the CDR3 is 14 residues. J was trimmed by 3 bases and V by 4 bases; bases with no gene match: 4. Germline values: CDR1 SGHDT, CDR2 YYEEEE. Here the CDR3 DNA reads TGTGCCAGCAGCCCCCTAGCGGGGGACTACGAGCAGTACTTC. Translating it yields CASSPLAGDYEQYF.

This clone came up a few times. The rearrangement joins TRBV7-9 to TRBJ2-7; TRBD1 might be the D (6 bases). The CDR3 sequence is 15 residues long. Germline values: CDR1 SEHNR, CDR2 FQNEAQ (reference sequence). V gave up 5 bases and J gave up 5 bases, with 19 bases separating them. CDR3 loop: CASSPPGALGNEQYF. The CDR3, as DNA: TGTGCCAGCAGCCCTCCAGGGGCCCTAGGGAACGAGCAGTACTTC. The full variable domain, completed using reference TRBV7-9 and TRBJ2-7, is DTGVSQNPRHKITKRGQNVTFRCDPISEHNRLYWYRQTLGQGPEFLTYFQNEAQLEKSRLLSDRFSAERPKGSFSTLEIQRTEQGDSAMYLCASSPPGALGNEQYFGPGTRLTVT.